These 27 T cell receptor beta chains were sequenced from one sample in a study of T cell repertoires in cytomegalovirus infection. These TCRs' antigens remain unknown. Each CDR3 protein gets one entry after TCRdb re-called the reads with MiXCR. This sample has around 430,000 distinct CDR3 sequences, with about 42% found just once. Sequencing used cultured PBMCs, obtained from culture after CMV antigen stimulation. All receptors derive from a human donor in good health (CMV status not recorded). Some clones in this sample may be carry-over from other donors' samples.

The rearrangement uses TRBV3-1 and TRBJ2-3; D unresolved. The CDR3 has 18 amino acids. V dropped 4 bases and J dropped 3 bases, with 23 bases sitting between them. Looked up from germline, CDR1 is LGHDT and CDR2 is YNNKEL (reference sequence). CDR3 amino acids: CASSLNTRDPLGTDTQYF. Written as DNA, the CDR3 is TGTGCCAGCAGCCTCAACACTCGTGACCCTCTTGGTACAGATACGCAGTATTTT.

The chain is built from TRBV7-8 and TRBJ1-3, with D possibly matching TRBD1 (6 bases). V lost 1 base, J lost 0 bases, and 10 bases lay in between. This CDR3 contains 16 residues. Germline V gives CDR1 SGHVS, CDR2 FQNEAQ. The DNA of the CDR3 is TGTGCCAGCAGCTTAGAGGGAGGGGGCTCTGGAAACACCATATATTTT. It specifies CASSLEGGGSGNTIYF.

The chain links TRBV5-6 to TRBJ2-7; 7 bases are a match to TRBD1. The V gene end was trimmed by 4 bases and the J gene end by 3 bases; junction bases not matched to a gene: 10. CDR1 is SGHDT, CDR2 YYEEEE, per germline. CDR3 length equals 15 residues. CDR3 coding DNA: TGTGCCAGCAGCATGGGACAGCGATCCGGCTACGAGCAGTACTTC. Residues: CASSMGQRSGYEQYF.

This clonotype showed up just a few times. The chain employs TRBV7-2 and TRBJ1-6; possibly TRBD1 for D (5 bases). CDR3 length: 15 amino acids. Trimming left V 5 bases short and J 5 bases short, with 13 bases between. Germline CDR1 SGHTA, CDR2 FQGNSA. Here the CDR3 DNA reads TGTGCCAGCAGCCCCCGTGGGGGGGATAATTCACCCCTCCACTTT. It encodes CASSPRGGDNSPLHF.

The sample holds a few counts of this clonotype. V and J are TRBV19 and TRBJ2-3; D is tentatively TRBD1 or TRBD2 (5 bases each). Germline CDR1 reads LNHDA; CDR2 reads SQIVND (reference sequence). V was clipped by 9 bases and J by 3 bases, with 16 bases between them. The CDR3 has 14 residues. The DNA of the CDR3 is TGTGCCAGGCACGAGGGACCGCATACAGATACGCAGTATTTT. Translated, it gives CARHEGPHTDTQYF. The variable domain in full, completed from reference TRBV19 and TRBJ2-3, reads DGGITQSPKYLFRKEGQNVTLSCEQNLNHDAMYWYRQDPGQGLRLIYYSQIVNDFQKGDIAEGYSVSREKKESFPLTVTSAQKNPTAFYLCARHEGPHTDTQYFGPGTRLTVL.

V and J are TRBV19 and TRBJ2-7; 8 positions agree with TRBD1. The CDR3 sequence is 13 residues long. Germline CDR1 LNHDA, CDR2 SQIVND (reference sequence). The V and J ends lost 4 bases and 7 bases, in that order; junction bases with no gene match: 6. In nucleotides, the CDR3 is TGTGCCAGTAGTAGGCAGGGGGCTGAAGAGCAGTACTTC. Protein product: CASSRQGAEEQYF.

This clonotype was picked up a small number of times. The chain carries TRBV10-3 and TRBJ1-2; no clear D. CDR3 size: 17 residues. V gave up 0 bases and J gave up 3 bases, with 17 bases separating them. The germline CDR1 and CDR2 sequences are ENHRY and SYGVKD. The CDR3 loop is CAISESILPSPDYGYTF. The CDR3 coding sequence is TGTGCCATCAGTGAGTCGATTCTCCCATCACCCGACTATGGCTACACCTTC.

This clonotype has a handful of counts. The chain employs TRBV7-2 and TRBJ2-7, with D perhaps matching TRBD2 (5 bases). V lost 3 bases and J 7 bases, leaving 16 bases between the germline ends. The CDR3 is made up of 14 amino acids. Germline V CDR1 and CDR2: SGHTA, FQGNSA. CDR3 coding DNA: TGTGCCAGCAGCTTCAGGTTGGAATCGGGGGAGCAGTACTTC. Translated: CASSFRLESGEQYF. Variable domain in full (rest from reference TRBV7-2 and TRBJ2-7): GAGVSQSPSNKVTEKGKDVELRCDPISGHTALYWYRQSLGQGLEFLIYFQGNSAPDKSGLPSDRFSAERTGGSVSTLTIQRTQQEDSAVYLCASSFRLESGEQYFGPGTRLTVT.

This clonotype was seen more than once but under ten times. The CDR3 sequence: CATRKVGSGANVLTF. The CDR3 DNA sequence: TGTGCCACCCGGAAGGTCGGTTCTGGGGCCAACGTCCTGACTTTC. The chain carries TRBV7-8 and TRBJ2-6; D not resolved. This CDR3 region has 15 residues. CDR1 SGHVS and CDR2 FQNEAQ come from the germline V gene. V was cut by 10 bases and J by 1 base, with 14 bases left in between.

This chain links TRBV11-2 with TRBJ2-1, with a possible D match to TRBD1 (5 bases). Germline CDR1 reads SGHAT; CDR2 reads FQNNGV. V was shortened by 7 bases and J by 2 bases, with 15 bases between the two germline ends. CDR3 length: 15 amino acids. The CDR3 sequence: CASTWYRSTYNEQFF. The CDR3 nucleotides read TGTGCCAGCACTTGGTACAGGTCAACCTACAATGAGCAGTTCTTC.

This clonotype was observed a handful of times. V usage is TRBV25-1 and J usage is TRBJ2-1; 10 nucleotides line up with TRBD1. V dropped 3 bases and J dropped 12; count of bases not matched to a gene: 8. Germline-derived CDR1 and CDR2 are MGHDK and SYGVNS. CDR3 size: 14 residues. CDR3 protein: CASSEGQGRVWQFF. CDR3 sequence (DNA): TGTGCCAGCAGTGAGGGACAGGGGAGGGTGTGGCAGTTCTTC.

This clonotype was counted between two and nine times. The rearrangement uses TRBV25-1 and TRBJ1-6; 7 bases are a match to TRBD1. The J segment lost 9 bases and the V segment lost 4 bases, leaving 9 bases of the junction unmatched. Germline assignment: CDR1 MGHDK and CDR2 SYGVNS. CDR3 length equals 15 residues. CDR3 coding DNA: TGTGCCAGCAGTGGCGGGAGAGGGGGCGGTTCACCCCTCCACTTT. Its translation: CASSGGRGGGSPLHF.

The chain combines TRBV7-2 with TRBJ2-1, with 9 bases lining up with TRBD2. The germline V gene has CDR1 SGHTA and CDR2 FQGNSA. The CDR3 runs 15 residues. V was pared by 0 bases and J by 8 bases, with 5 bases of the junction left unmatched. The CDR3 region has the DNA TGTGCCAGCAGCTTAGCTAGCGGGAGAAGCGATGAGCAGTTCTTC. Its translation is CASSLASGRSDEQFF.

The chain joins TRBV7-2 to TRBJ1-2; no clear D gene. The CDR3 consists of 17 residues. CDR1 and CDR2 (germline): SGHTA, FQGNSA. Trimming took off 8 bases at V and 0 bases at J, with 22 bases between the two ends. CDR3 coding DNA: TGTGCCAGCCACCCCCGGGGAGGTTCGGCAGCTAACTATGGCTACACCTTC. It codes for CASHPRGGSAANYGYTF.

This rearrangement joins TRBV6-1 to TRBJ2-7; no clear D. This CDR3 spans 14 amino acids. The germline V gene encodes CDR1 MNHNS and CDR2 SASEGT. V was clipped by 6 bases and J by 3 bases, with 15 bases between them. CDR3 nucleotide sequence: TGTGCCAGCAGAGACCCGGGTCTGGGCTACGAGCAGTACTTC. This gives the protein CASRDPGLGYEQYF.

The V gene is TRBV29-1, the J gene TRBJ2-5; D possibly matches TRBD1 or TRBD2 (5 bases each). Per the germline V gene, CDR1 is SQVTM and CDR2 is ANQGSEA. The CDR3 has 13 residues. V lost 7 bases and J lost 4, with 16 bases in between. CDR3: CSGTGTSRETQYF. CDR3 coding DNA: TGCAGCGGGACCGGGACCTCCAGAGAGACCCAGTACTTC.

The rearrangement links TRBV5-6 to TRBJ2-3, with 7 bases lining up with TRBD2. Germline CDR1 reads SGHDT; CDR2 reads YYEEEE. V gave up 6 bases and J gave up 5 bases; unmatched junction bases: 12. This CDR3 comprises 15 residues. CDR3 coding DNA: TGTGCCAGCAACCGCCGGGCTAGCGGCTTAGATACGCAGTATTTT. Protein sequence: CASNRRASGLDTQYF.

At least ten counts were recorded for this clonotype. The rearrangement joins TRBV12-3 or TRBV12-4 to TRBJ1-1; D unresolved. CDR3 length: 12 residues. V dropped 6 bases and J dropped 1 base, with 6 bases sitting between them. The CDR3 DNA follows: TGTGCCAGCAGCTTCGGGAACACTGAAGCTTTCTTT. Its translation: CASSFGNTEAFF.

CDR3 region: CASSYSLARRLYNEQFF. The CDR3 nucleotides read TGTGCCAGCAGTTACTCTCTCGCCCGAAGACTCTACAATGAGCAGTTCTTC. This sequence joins TRBV6-2 or TRBV6-3 and TRBJ2-1; D is unclear. The CDR3 is made up of 17 amino acids. V dropped 0 bases and J dropped 3 bases, with 15 bases sitting between them. Germline CDR1 is MNHEY and CDR2 is SVGEGT.

The table lists this clonotype with a few counts. For the CDR3, the DNA is TGCGCCAGCAGCCTCGGAACCGGGACATATCAGTTCTTC. Its protein product is CASSLGTGTYQFF. V is TRBV4-1 and J is TRBJ2-1; D is perhaps TRBD1 (6 bases). The CDR3 covers 13 residues. Germline loops: CDR1 MGHRA, CDR2 YSYEKL. V was trimmed by 4 bases and J by 13 bases, leaving 17 bases between them.

The chain links TRBV15 to TRBJ1-2; 8 nucleotides line up with TRBD1. From germline, CDR1 is LNHNV and CDR2 YYDKDF (reference sequence). J lost 1 base, V lost 5 bases, and 9 bases had no gene match. CDR3 length: 16 amino acids. The CDR3 coding sequence is TGTGCCACCAGCCATGGGAACGGACAGGGTAACTATGGCTACACCTTC. It specifies CATSHGNGQGNYGYTF.

The J gene is TRBJ2-1, the V gene TRBV12-5; D perhaps matches TRBD2 (6 bases). Germline CDR1 LGHNT, CDR2 FRNRAP. V shed 7 bases and J shed 0 bases, with 16 bases lying between them. CDR3 length: 16 residues. CDR3 sequence: CASALGRPPSYNEQFF. CDR3 DNA sequence: TGTGCTAGTGCCCTCGGGAGACCCCCCTCCTACAATGAGCAGTTCTTC.

A remark on this clonotype: A read error may account for a junction end that differs from germline. The rearrangement joins TRBV6-2 or TRBV6-3 to TRBJ1-5, with 8 bases lining up with TRBD1. The CDR3 runs 16 residues. Per the germline V gene, CDR1 is MNHEY and CDR2 is SVGEGT. CDR3 region: CVSSSRTGRSNQPQHF. DNA for the CDR3: TGTGTCAGCAGTTCTCGGACAGGGAGGAGCAATCAGCCCCAGCATTTT.

This clonotype appeared many times. The chain uses TRBV7-2 and TRBJ1-2; D is ambiguous. The V and J ends lost 2 bases and 4 bases respectively, with 5 bases between them. CDR1 and CDR2 from the germline V gene are SGHTA and FQGNSA. The CDR3 covers 12 residues. The DNA of the CDR3 is TGTGCCAGCAGCTTATACGGCTATGGCTACACCTTC. This codes for CASSLYGYGYTF.

This rearrangement joins TRBV19 to TRBJ1-1, with a possible D match to TRBD1 (6 bases). The CDR3 has 15 amino acids. Germline loops: CDR1 LNHDA, CDR2 SQIVND (reference sequence). Trimming took off 6 bases at V and 6 bases at J, with 20 bases between the two ends. In nucleotides, the CDR3 is TGTGCCAGTAGGGGACCGGGGGGGGGCCGTGCTGAAGCTTTCTTT. It translates to CASRGPGGGRAEAFF.

This chain joins TRBV29-1 and TRBJ2-3; TRBD2 is a possible D gene (6 bases). This CDR3 has 14 amino acids. CDR1 and CDR2 (germline): SQVTM, ANQGSEA. Trimming took off 3 bases at V and 0 bases at J, with 10 bases between the two ends. CDR3: CSVEAGSSTDTQYF. The CDR3 DNA reads as TGCAGCGTTGAGGCGGGGAGCAGCACAGATACGCAGTATTTT.

V gene TRBV11-2 combines with J gene TRBJ2-2; TRBD1 matches 9 bases. The CDR3 is made up of 16 amino acids. The ends lost 5 bases at V and 3 bases at J; junction bases unmatched: 7. CDR1 and CDR2 (germline): SGHAT, FQNNGV. CDR3 sequence reads: CASSRGTGWDTGELFF. In nucleotides, the CDR3 is TGTGCCAGCAGCAGAGGGACAGGGTGGGACACCGGGGAGCTGTTTTTT.